This passage covers 4 T cell receptor beta chains from one sample sequenced in a study of beta chain features in type 1 diabetes. Expressed TCRB transcripts were sequenced, since all the RNA that had been isolated was reverse transcribed. Assay: immunoSEQ multiplex PCR; the TCRdb copy retains only in-frame clones and omits some. This sample has some 200,000 clones, with 11% found just once. Material: central memory CD4+ T cells from blood. All receptors come from a man between 18 and 35 years old in good health.

V is TRBV2 and J is TRBJ2-3; perhaps TRBD1 as D (5 bases). Germline V gene sequence: CDR1 SNHLY, CDR2 FYNNEI. The CDR3 is 14 residues long. V shed 6 bases and J shed 0 bases, with 10 bases lying between them. The CDR3 reads CASRGRVSTDTQYF. The CDR3 coding sequence is TGTGCCAGCAGGGGCAGGGTTAGCACAGATACGCAGTATTTT.

This chain connects TRBV7-3 to TRBJ1-1; 7 nucleotides agree with TRBD1. The CDR3 is 14 amino acids. Germline V gives CDR1 SGHTA, CDR2 FQGTGA. V shed 1 base, J shed 2 bases, and the junction held 1 base outside the gene matches. The CDR3 DNA follows: TGTGCCAGCAGCTTAATAGGGGGCAACACTGAAGCTTTCTTT. Translating gives CASSLIGGNTEAFF.

As for this clone: Other nucleotide sequences in the sample specify the same CDR3. J is TRBJ2-7 and V is TRBV18, with D uncertain. Germline-derived CDR1 and CDR2 are KGHSH and LQKENI. V gave up 2 bases and J gave up 6 bases, with 5 bases separating them. The CDR3 loop spans 11 amino acids. The CDR3 region is CASSPVGEQYF. CDR3 nucleotides: TGTGCCAGCTCACCAGTCGGCGAGCAGTACTTC.

This clone was seen a few times. This chain joins TRBV7-8 and TRBJ2-7; 8 nucleotides align to TRBD1. Germline V gene sequence: CDR1 SGHVS, CDR2 FQNEAQ. The V segment lost 5 bases and the J segment 4 bases; nucleotides outside the gene matches: 13. This CDR3 spans 16 amino acids. The chain's CDR3 is CASSRNAGGYSYEQYF. CDR3 bases: TGTGCCAGCAGCCGTAATGCAGGGGGCTATTCGTACGAGCAGTACTTC.